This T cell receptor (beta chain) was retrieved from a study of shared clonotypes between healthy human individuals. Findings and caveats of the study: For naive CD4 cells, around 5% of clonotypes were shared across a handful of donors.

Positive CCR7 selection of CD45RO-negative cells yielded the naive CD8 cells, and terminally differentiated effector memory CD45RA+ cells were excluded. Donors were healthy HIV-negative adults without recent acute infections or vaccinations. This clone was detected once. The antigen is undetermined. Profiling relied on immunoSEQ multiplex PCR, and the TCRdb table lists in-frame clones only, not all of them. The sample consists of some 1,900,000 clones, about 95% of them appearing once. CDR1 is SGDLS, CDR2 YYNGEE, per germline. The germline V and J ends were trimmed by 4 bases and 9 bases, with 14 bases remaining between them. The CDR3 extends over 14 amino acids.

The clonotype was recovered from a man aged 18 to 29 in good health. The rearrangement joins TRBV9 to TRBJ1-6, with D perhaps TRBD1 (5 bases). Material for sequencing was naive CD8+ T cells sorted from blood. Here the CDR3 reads CASSQGRGVSPLHF. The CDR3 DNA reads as TGTGCCAGCAGCCAGGGTCGCGGAGTTTCACCCCTCCACTTT.